Sequencing of this T cell receptor (beta chain) was carried out in a study of T-cell memory formation after mild COVID-19. Study summary: Largely, the TCR clusters proved donor specific.

CDR1 is SNHLY and CDR2 is FYNNEI in the germline V gene. V was shortened by 7 bases and J by 5 bases, with 12 bases between the two germline ends. This CDR3 contains 14 residues. The sample holds a few counts of this clonotype. Its antigen is currently unknown. Study outcomes and limitations: Clones that shrank (day 15 to 85) were balanced CD4/CD8, whereas later expanders leaned CD4+. The CD4+ clones that contracted clustered mainly within CM and EM, and the CD8+ clones concentrated in EMRA.

UMIs and sample barcodes were carried by the TCR alpha and TCR beta cDNA libraries that 5'RACE produced using constant-segment primers. TCRdb independently ran MiXCR on the 5' RACE reads; one entry per CDR3 protein. The repertoire includes under 200,000 distinct CDR3 sequences, around a third of them detected once, and around 12% sits in the top ten. The sequencing sample was made of PBMCs or a T cell subset sorted from them (not recorded which). The source of this sequence is an adult woman who had mild COVID-19 (a few samples of this study predate the infection). Cell type and time point are not known. The chain is built from TRBV2 and TRBJ1-6, with D perhaps TRBD1 (5 bases). CDR3 region: CASTRGGDNSPLHF. The CDR3 nucleotides read TGTGCCAGCACCCGGGGCGGGGATAATTCACCCCTCCACTTT. Combining the CDR3 with reference TRBV2 and TRBJ1-6 gives the whole variable domain EPEVTQTPSHQVTQMGQEVILRCVPISNHLYFYWYRQILGQKVEFLVSFYNNEISEKSEIFDDQFSVERPDGSNFTLKIRSTKLEDSAMYFCASTRGGDNSPLHFGNGTRLTVT.